The text below deals with one T cell receptor (beta chain). Its cognate antigen has yet to be identified. The input lacks base qualities; no much larger clone sits a single base away. This specimen comes from a study of CD8+ T cells in alopecia areata (dated by TCRdb to the late 2010s). Study-wide context: The treated patients, all with moderate-to-severe alopecia areata, were enrolled in an open-label pilot trial of oral tofacitinib given at 5 to 10 mg twice daily. On the human side, TCRbeta sequencing was run on scalp tissue and on sorted CD4+ and CD8+ peripheral blood T cells from healthy controls and from alopecia areata patients with either patchy or totalis/universalis disease. Scalp clonality was compared across normal scalp (n=4), patchy alopecia areata scalp (n=8), and alopecia totalis/universalis scalp (n=8). Tofacitinib-treated patients had biopsies at baseline and at 4 and 24 weeks of treatment, with a later scalp biopsy in several patients. Patients stayed on tofacitinib for 6 to 18 months and then had 6 months of follow-up off drug so that delayed response and recurrence could be assessed. immunoSEQ multiplex PCR using 35 Vbeta forward primers and 13 Jbeta reverse primers was used to amplify TCRbeta CDR3 regions. For the treated patients, the SALT score, which quantifies what percentage of scalp surface area is affected, served as the measure of disease severity. The study used high-throughput TCRbeta sequencing to examine T cell clonal expansion in alopecia areata, in both the C3H/HeJ mouse model and human patients. RNA was extracted with the PAXgene miRNA kit for fixed scalp, the miRNeasy kit for PBMCs, and the RNeasy kit for mouse skin. Study-wide conclusions, independent of this receptor: Tofacitinib significantly decreased scalp clonality and the number of expanded CD8+ clones among the top 100 scalp clones. Scalp TCR repertoire analysis is complicated because resident alphabeta T cells in normal human skin are also sequenced, whereas mouse skin is dominated by gammadelta T cells. The treated cohort was small, with a single nonresponder, so links between baseline CD8+ expansion and response need larger studies. Shared TCR sequences between patients were less evident than in mice, which may be partly attributable to HLA diversity in the patient population. Many expanded lesional clones persisted in scalp and blood during tofacitinib treatment, which may partly explain relapse after stopping treatment. Higher clonality and more expanded CD8+ clones were observed in lesional scalp than in normal scalp, particularly in alopecia totalis/universalis, a finding suggestive of antigenic drive.

Libraries were built with the immunoSEQ multiplex PCR assay. RNA was extracted from all samples and reverse transcribed into cDNA, which served as template for TCR sequencing. First-strand cDNA was synthesized using SuperScript III with a 2:1 mix of oligo-dT and random hexamers. A synthetic immune receptor repertoire was used to measure amplification bias, and any remaining bias was corrected computationally. From the authors' description of their analysis: Raw reads were preprocessed for error removal, and CDR3 was defined according to IMGT conventions as running from the conserved cysteine to phenylalanine. Clonality was computed by normalizing Shannon entropy by log2 of the number of productive unique TCRs and subtracting the result from 1. Whether each scalp clone was CD4 or CD8 was inferred by checking scalp TCRbeta sequences against the CD4 and CD8 repertoires from sorted blood. TCRdb took this table from immuneACCESS and kept in-frame rearrangements with V and J called. Such tables lack part of the clones; where checked against another copy, unresolved V genes explain under half of the gap, and the rest is unexplained. For V, J and clone size, that table is used; D and trimming come from the DNA. Here the sample has approximately 180,000 clones; roughly 60% occur a single time. 0.85% to 1.3% of the sample is taken by the ten largest.

Taken from cysteine to phenylalanine, the CDR3 has 11 residues. The kept DNA is CDR3 alone, 33 bases in frame from the first base. V loses 5 bases of germline sequence and J loses 7 bases, and the interval between the two ends is 9 bases. CDR1 SGHTA and CDR2 FQGNSA were looked up in the germline V gene. According to the study, the label for this sample's time point signals: about 25 weeks on oral tofacitinib. The intended sense of this specimen's treatment or condition label: oral pan-JAK inhibitor, 5-10 mg twice daily. From alopecia areata patients, peripheral blood was collected along with lesional scalp punch biopsies. After PBMCs were isolated by density centrifugation and stained for CD3, CD4 and CD8, a FACSAria was used to sort CD4+ and CD8+ T cells.

This TCR was recovered from a human donor with alopecia areata. Here the chain combines TRBV7-2 and TRBJ2-7; matching of 5 bases hints at TRBD1 as the D gene. The sample here was CD4+ T cells sorted from blood, taken at week 24, from a patient treated with tofacitinib. The CDR3 has the sequence CASSPRQEQYF. DNA sequence: TGTGCCAGCAGCCCCCGACAGGAGCAGTACTTC.